Detailed here is one TCR beta chain. Its antigen is currently unknown. The CDR3 has 12 amino acids. Germline V gene sequence: CDR1 SGHAT, CDR2 FQNNGV. Trimming took 3 bases from V and 9 from J, leaving 9 bases between them. The entry originates in a study of blood T cells in healthy people across ages. Study findings and constraints: Underestimates were what the diversity estimates from one million T cells were considered to be.

A sample-barcoded 5' primer and a J-beta primer mix were used in a second PCR of roughly 6 to 11 cycles. Carrying 12 random nucleotides, a template-switch adaptor labeled each individual cDNA molecule. TCRdb reprocessed the 5' RACE reads via MiXCR and lists one record per CDR3 protein. The sample carries about 1 million distinct CDR3 sequences, around 43% recorded once. The specimen was blood. The gene calls are TRBV11-2 and TRBJ2-1; D is uncertain. The source of this sequence is an older woman in good health. CDR3 region: CASSFSVFEQFF. Written as DNA, the CDR3 is TGTGCCAGCAGCTTTTCGGTGTTTGAGCAGTTCTTC.